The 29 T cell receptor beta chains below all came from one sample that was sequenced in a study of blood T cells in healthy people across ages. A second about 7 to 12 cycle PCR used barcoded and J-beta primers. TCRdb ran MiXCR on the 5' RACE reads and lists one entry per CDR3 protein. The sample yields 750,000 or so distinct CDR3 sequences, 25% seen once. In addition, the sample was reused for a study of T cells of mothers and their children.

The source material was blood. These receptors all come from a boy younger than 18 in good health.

The CDR3 DNA reads TGTGCCAGCAGTGAAGTCACTAGCGGGAGTTACGAGCAGTACTTC. It encodes CASSEVTSGSYEQYF. This sequence joins TRBV2 and TRBJ2-7; 11 bases are shared with TRBD2. With V trimmed by 1 base and J by 4 bases, 3 bases remained unmatched. The CDR3 runs 15 residues. CDR1 SNHLY and CDR2 FYNNEI come from the germline V gene.

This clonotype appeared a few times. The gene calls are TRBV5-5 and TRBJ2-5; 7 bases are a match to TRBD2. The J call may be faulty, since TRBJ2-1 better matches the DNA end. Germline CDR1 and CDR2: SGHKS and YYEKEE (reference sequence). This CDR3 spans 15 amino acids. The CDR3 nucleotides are TGTGCCAGCAGCTTGGTTTTGGGGGGGTGGGATGAGCAGTTCTTC. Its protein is CASSLVLGGWDEQFF.

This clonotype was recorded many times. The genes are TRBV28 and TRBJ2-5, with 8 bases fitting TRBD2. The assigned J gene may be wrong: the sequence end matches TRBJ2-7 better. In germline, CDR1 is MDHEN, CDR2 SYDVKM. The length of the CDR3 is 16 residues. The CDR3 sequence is CASRPASGGVWHEQYF. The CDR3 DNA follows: TGTGCCAGCAGGCCTGCCTCGGGAGGGGTGTGGCACGAGCAGTACTTC.

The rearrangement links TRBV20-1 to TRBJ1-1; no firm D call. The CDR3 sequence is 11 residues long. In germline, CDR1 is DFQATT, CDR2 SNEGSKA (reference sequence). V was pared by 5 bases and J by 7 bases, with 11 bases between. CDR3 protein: CSAPLTGEAFF. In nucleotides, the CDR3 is TGCAGTGCTCCTCTAACGGGTGAAGCTTTCTTT.

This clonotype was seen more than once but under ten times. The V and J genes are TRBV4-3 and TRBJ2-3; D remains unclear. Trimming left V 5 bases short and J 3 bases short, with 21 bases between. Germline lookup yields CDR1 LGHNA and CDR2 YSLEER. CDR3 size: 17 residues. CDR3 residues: CASSTQTGSSATDTQYF. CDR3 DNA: TGCGCCAGCAGCACCCAAACCGGGTCCTCGGCGACAGATACGCAGTATTTT.

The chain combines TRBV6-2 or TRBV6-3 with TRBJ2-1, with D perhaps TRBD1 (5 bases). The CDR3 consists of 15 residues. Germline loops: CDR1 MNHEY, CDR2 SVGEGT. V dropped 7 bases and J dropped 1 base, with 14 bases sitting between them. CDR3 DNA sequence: TGTGCCAGCAATGCTGGGGCGTTGTCCTACAATGAGCAGTTCTTC. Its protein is CASNAGALSYNEQFF.

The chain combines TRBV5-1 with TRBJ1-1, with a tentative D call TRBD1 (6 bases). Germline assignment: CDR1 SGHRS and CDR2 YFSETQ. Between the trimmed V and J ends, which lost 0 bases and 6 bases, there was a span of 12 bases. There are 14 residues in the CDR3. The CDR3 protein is CASSLEGGGPEAFF. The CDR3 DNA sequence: TGCGCCAGCAGCTTGGAAGGAGGGGGTCCTGAAGCTTTCTTT.

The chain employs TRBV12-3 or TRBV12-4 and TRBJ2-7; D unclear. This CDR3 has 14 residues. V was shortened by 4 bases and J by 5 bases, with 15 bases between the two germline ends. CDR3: CASSSLWLPNEQYF. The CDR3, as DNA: TGTGCCAGCAGTTCCCTTTGGCTTCCCAACGAGCAGTACTTC.

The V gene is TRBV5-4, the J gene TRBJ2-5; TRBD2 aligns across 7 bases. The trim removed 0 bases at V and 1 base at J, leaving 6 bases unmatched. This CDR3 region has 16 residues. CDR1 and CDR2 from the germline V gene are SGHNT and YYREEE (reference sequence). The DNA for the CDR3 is TGTGCCAGCAGCTTGGGATTCGGCGGGAGCCAAGAGACCCAGTACTTC. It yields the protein CASSLGFGGSQETQYF. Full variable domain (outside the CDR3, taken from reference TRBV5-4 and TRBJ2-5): ETGVTQSPTHLIKTRGQQVTLRCSSQSGHNTVSWYQQALGQGPQFIFQYYREEENGRGNFPPRFSGLQFPNYSSELNVNALELDDSALYLCASSLGFGGSQETQYFGPGTRLLVL.

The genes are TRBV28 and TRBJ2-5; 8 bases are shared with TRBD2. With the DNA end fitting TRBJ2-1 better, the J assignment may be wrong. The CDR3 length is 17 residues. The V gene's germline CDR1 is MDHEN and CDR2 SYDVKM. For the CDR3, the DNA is TGTGCCAGCAGCGCTCTCCTCGGACTAGCAGTATACAATGAGCAGTTCTTC. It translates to CASSALLGLAVYNEQFF.

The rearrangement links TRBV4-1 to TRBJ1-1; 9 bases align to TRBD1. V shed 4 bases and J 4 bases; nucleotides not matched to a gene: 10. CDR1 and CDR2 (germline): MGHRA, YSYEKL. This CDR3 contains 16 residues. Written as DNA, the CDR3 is TGCGCCAGCAGCCTCCCCCTCGGGACAGGGACCACTGAAGCTTTCTTT. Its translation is CASSLPLGTGTTEAFF.

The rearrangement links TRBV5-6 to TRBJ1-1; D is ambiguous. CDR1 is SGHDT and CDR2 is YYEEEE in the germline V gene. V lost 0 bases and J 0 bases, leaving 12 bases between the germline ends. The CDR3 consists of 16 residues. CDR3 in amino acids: CASSLGHDLMNTEAFF. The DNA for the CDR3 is TGTGCCAGCAGCTTGGGACACGACTTAATGAACACTGAAGCTTTCTTT.

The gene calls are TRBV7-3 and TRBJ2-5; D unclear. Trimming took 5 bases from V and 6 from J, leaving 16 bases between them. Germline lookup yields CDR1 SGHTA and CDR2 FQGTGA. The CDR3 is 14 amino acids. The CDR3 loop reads CASSEDPLKKTQYF. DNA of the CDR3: TGTGCCAGCAGCGAAGACCCCCTTAAAAAGACCCAGTACTTC. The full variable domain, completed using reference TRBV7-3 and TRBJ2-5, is GAGVSQTPSNKVTEKGKYVELRCDPISGHTALYWYRQSLGQGPEFLIYFQGTGAADDSGLPNDRFFAVRPEGSVSTLKIQRTERGDSAVYLCASSEDPLKKTQYFGPGTRLLVL.

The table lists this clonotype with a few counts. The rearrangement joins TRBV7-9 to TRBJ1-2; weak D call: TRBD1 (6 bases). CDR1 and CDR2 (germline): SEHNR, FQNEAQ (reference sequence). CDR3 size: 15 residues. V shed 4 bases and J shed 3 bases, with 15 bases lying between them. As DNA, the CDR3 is TGTGCCAGCAGCTCCGCGGGGGGCGCAGACTATGGCTACACCTTC. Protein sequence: CASSSAGGADYGYTF.

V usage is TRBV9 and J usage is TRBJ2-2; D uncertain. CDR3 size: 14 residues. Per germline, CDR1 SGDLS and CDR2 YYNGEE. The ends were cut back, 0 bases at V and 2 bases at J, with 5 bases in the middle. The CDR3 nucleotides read TGTGCCAGCAGCGTAGGAGATAACACCGGGGAGCTGTTTTTT. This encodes CASSVGDNTGELFF.

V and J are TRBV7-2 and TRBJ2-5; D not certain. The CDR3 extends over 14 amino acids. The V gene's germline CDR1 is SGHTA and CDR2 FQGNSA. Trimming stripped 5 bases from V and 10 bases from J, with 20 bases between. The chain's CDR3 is CASSPTGPTRGQYF. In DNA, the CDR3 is TGTGCCAGCAGCCCAACCGGGCCCACGAGAGGCCAGTACTTC.

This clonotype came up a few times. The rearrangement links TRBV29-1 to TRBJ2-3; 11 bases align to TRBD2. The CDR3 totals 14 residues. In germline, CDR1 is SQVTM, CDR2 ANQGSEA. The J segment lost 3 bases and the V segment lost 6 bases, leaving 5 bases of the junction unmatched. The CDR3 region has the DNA TGCAGCGTACCGACTAGCGGGATTACAGATACGCAGTATTTT. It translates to CSVPTSGITDTQYF.

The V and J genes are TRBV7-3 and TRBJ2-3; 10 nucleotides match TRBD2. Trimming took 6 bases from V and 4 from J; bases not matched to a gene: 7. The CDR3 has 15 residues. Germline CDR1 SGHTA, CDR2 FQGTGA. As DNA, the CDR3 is TGTGCCAGCAGTCAAAGCGGACTAGCGGCAGATACGCAGTATTTT. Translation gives CASSQSGLAADTQYF.

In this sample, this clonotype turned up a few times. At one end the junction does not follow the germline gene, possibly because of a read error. The CDR3 DNA reads TGTGCCGGCAGTTACGTGACTCTGGACGGATACACCGGGGAGCTGTTTTTT. Encoded protein: CAGSYVTLDGYTGELFF. This chain joins TRBV6-2 or TRBV6-3 and TRBJ2-2; no clear D gene. This CDR3 is built from 17 residues. Germline lookup yields CDR1 MNHEY and CDR2 SVGEGT.

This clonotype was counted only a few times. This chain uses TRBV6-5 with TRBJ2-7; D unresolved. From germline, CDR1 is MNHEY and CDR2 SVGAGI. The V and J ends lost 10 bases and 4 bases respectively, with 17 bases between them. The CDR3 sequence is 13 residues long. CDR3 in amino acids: CATNFESAYEQYF. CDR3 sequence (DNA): TGTGCCACCAATTTTGAGTCGGCGTACGAGCAGTACTTC.

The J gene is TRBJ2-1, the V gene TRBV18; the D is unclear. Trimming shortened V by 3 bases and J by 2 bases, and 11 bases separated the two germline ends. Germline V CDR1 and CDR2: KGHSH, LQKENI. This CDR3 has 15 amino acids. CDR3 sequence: CASSPSLGPYNEQFF. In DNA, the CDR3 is TGTGCCAGCTCACCGTCGTTAGGACCCTACAATGAGCAGTTCTTC.

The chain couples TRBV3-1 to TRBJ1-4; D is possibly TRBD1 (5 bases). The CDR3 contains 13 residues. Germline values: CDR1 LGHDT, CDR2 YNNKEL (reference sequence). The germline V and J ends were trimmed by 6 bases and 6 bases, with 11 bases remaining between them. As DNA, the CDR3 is TGTGCCAGCAGGGGAGACAGATATGAAAAACTGTTTTTT. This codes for CASRGDRYEKLFF.

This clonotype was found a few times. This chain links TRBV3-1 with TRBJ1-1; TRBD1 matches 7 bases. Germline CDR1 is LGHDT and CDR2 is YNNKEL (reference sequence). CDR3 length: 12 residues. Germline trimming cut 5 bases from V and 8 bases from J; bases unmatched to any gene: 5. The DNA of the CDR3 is TGTGCCAGCAGCGCTTACAGGGGCGAAGCTTTCTTT. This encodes CASSAYRGEAFF.

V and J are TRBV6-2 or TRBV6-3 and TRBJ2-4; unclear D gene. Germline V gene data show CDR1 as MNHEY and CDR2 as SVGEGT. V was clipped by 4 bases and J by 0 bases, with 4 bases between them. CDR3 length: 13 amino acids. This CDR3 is CASSSQAKNIQYF. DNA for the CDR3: TGTGCCAGCAGTTCACAAGCCAAAAACATTCAGTACTTC.

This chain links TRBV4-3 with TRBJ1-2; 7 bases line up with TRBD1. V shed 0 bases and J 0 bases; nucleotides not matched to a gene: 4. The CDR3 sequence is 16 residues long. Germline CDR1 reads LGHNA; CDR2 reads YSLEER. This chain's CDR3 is CASSQDRQGTNYGYTF. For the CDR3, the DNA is TGCGCCAGCAGCCAAGATCGACAGGGAACTAACTATGGCTACACCTTC.

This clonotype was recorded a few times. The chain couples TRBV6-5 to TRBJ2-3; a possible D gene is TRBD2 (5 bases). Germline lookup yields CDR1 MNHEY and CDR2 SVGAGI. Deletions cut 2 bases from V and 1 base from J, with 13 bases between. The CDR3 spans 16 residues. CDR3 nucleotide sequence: TGTGCCAGCAGTTACGATGGCCTAGCCGGCACAGATACGCAGTATTTT. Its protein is CASSYDGLAGTDTQYF.

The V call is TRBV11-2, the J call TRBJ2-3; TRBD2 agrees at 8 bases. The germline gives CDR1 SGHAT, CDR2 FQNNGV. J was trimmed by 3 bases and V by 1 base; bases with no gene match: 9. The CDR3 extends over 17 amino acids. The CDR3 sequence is CASSLGTSGGRTDTQYF. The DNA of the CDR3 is TGTGCCAGCAGCTTAGGAACTAGCGGAGGAAGGACAGATACGCAGTATTTT.

CDR3 nucleotide sequence: TGTGCCAGCACCAAGGGGGCGAGGGGGTACGGCTACGAGCAGTACTTC. Its translation is CASTKGARGYGYEQYF. The chain is built from TRBV6-1 and TRBJ2-5; 7 bases align to TRBD1. The J call may not be correct, given that the DNA end is closer to TRBJ2-7. The CDR3 is made up of 16 amino acids. Germline V gene sequence: CDR1 MNHNS, CDR2 SASEGT.

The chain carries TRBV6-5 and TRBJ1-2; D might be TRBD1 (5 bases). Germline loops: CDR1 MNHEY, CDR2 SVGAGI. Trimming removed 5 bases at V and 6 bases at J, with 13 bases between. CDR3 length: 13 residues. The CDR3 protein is CASSPSRGHGYTF. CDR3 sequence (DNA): TGTGCCAGCAGTCCCTCCCGGGGACATGGCTACACCTTC.